These 3 T cell receptor beta chains originate from one sample sequenced in a study of blood T cell repertoires in COVID-19. Using immunoSEQ multiplex PCR, the repertoire was profiled, and TCRdb retains in-frame clones only, with some absent. The data hold 200,000 to 250,000 clones, with around 82% observed a single time. Sequenced material: peripheral blood. These receptors were obtained from a woman older than 75 with acute or convalescent COVID-19.

This chain joins TRBV19 and TRBJ1-1; D call uncertain. The CDR3 runs 13 residues. Germline CDR1 is LNHDA and CDR2 is SQIVND (reference sequence). Trimming took 6 bases from V and 4 from J, leaving 12 bases between them. The CDR3 loop is CASSSRSFTEAFF. CDR3 bases: TGTGCCAGTAGCTCCAGGTCTTTCACTGAAGCTTTCTTT. The whole variable domain, filled in from reference TRBV19 and TRBJ1-1, reads DGGITQSPKYLFRKEGQNVTLSCEQNLNHDAMYWYRQDPGQGLRLIYYSQIVNDFQKGDIAEGYSVSREKKESFPLTVTSAQKNPTAFYLCASSSRSFTEAFFGQGTRLTVV.

The chain employs TRBV30 and TRBJ1-4; tentative D call: TRBD1 (5 bases). The V gene's germline CDR1 is GTSNPN and CDR2 SVGIG (reference sequence). The CDR3 loop spans 14 amino acids. Trimming left V 0 bases short and J 5 bases short, with 10 bases between. The CDR3 DNA follows: TGTGCCTGGAGTGTATTGGGGCACAATGAAAAACTGTTTTTT. Amino acids: CAWSVLGHNEKLFF.

V is TRBV4-3 and J is TRBJ2-1; TRBD2 matches 11 bases. The CDR3 has 19 residues. The germline gives CDR1 LGHNA, CDR2 YSLEER. The ends lost 3 bases at V and 3 bases at J; junction bases unmatched: 13. The CDR3 loop is CASSHLPGGGTSGYNEQFF. In DNA form, the CDR3 reads TGCGCCAGCAGCCACCTACCGGGGGGTGGGACTAGCGGCTACAATGAGCAGTTCTTC.